The source of this TCR beta chain is a study of T cell responses to AZD1222 COVID-19 vaccine. Study conclusions and caveats: Reports say nearly half of spike-specific TCRs go after unmutated variant regions.

Profiled with immunoSEQ multiplex PCR; TCRdb holds only in-frame clones, not every one. This table has about 64,000 clones, 80% to 95% appearing once. About this clone: Its target is unknown.

CDR1 and CDR2 (germline): SGHNT, YYREEE (reference sequence). The V and J ends lost 2 bases and 0 bases respectively, with 8 bases between them. The CDR3 contains 15 residues. The V gene is TRBV5-4, the J gene TRBJ1-4; D is undetermined. This clonotype was sampled from an adult who received the MenACWY meningococcal vaccine as a control. Sequences were derived from peripheral blood, sampled 28 days after the second dose of the MenACWY control vaccine. For the CDR3, the DNA is TGTGCCAGCAGCTTACGGTCTTCAACTAATGAAAAACTGTTTTTT. Translation gives CASSLRSSTNEKLFF.